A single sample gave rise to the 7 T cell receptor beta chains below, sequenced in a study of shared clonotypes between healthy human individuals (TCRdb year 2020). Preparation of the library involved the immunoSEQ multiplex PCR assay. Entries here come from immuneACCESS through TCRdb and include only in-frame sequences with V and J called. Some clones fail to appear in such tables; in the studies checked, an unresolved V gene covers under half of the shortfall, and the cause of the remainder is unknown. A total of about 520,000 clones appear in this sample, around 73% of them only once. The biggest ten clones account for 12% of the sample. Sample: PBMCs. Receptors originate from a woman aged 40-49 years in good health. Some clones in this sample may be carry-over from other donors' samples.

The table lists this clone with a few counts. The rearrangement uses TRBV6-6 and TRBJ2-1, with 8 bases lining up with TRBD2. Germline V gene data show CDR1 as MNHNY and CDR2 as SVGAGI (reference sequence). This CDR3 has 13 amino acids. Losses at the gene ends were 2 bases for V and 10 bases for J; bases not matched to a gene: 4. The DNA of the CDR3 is TGTGCCAGCAGTTACCCCACTAGCGGCGAGCAGTTCTTC. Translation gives CASSYPTSGEQFF.

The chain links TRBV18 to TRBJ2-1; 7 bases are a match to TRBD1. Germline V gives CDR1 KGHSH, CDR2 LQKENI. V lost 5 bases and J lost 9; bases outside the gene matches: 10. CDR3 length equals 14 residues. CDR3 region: CASSSQGIVSEQFF. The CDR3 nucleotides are TGTGCCAGCTCATCACAGGGGATAGTTAGTGAGCAGTTCTTC.

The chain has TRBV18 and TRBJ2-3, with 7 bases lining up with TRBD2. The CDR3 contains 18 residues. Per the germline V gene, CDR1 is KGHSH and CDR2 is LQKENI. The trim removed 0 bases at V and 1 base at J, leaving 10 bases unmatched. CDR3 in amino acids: CASSPPGVKRGRTDTQYF. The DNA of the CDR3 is TGTGCCAGCTCACCACCGGGGGTGAAGCGGGGACGCACAGATACGCAGTATTTT.

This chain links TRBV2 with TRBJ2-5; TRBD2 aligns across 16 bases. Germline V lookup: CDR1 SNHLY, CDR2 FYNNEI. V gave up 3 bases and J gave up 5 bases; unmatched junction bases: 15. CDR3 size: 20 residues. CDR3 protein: CASSDSTGLAGGPGLETQYF. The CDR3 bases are TGTGCCAGCAGTGATAGTACGGGACTAGCGGGAGGGCCGGGTTTGGAGACCCAGTACTTC.

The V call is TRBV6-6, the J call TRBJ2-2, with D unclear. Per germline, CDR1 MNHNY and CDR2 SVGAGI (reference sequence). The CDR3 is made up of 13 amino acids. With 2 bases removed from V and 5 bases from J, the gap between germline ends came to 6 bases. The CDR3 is CASSYTETGELFF. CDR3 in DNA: TGTGCCAGCAGTTACACGGAGACCGGGGAGCTGTTTTTT.

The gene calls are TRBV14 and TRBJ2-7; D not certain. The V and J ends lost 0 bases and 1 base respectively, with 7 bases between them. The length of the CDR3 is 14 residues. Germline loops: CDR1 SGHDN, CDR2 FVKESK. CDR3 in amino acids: CASSQEVESYEQYF. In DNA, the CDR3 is TGTGCCAGCAGCCAAGAAGTCGAATCCTACGAGCAGTACTTC.

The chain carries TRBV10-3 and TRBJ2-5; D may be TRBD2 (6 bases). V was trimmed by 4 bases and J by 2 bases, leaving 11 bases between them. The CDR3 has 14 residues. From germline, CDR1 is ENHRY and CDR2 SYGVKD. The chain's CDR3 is CAISGGGAQETQYF. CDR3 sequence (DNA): TGTGCCATCAGTGGGGGAGGCGCGCAAGAGACCCAGTACTTC.